The 2 T cell receptor beta chains listed next were all sequenced from one sample in a study of early T cells in non-severe SARS-CoV-2 infection. One entry per CDR3 protein results from TCRdb running MiXCR on the 5' RACE reads. The sample lists tens of thousands of distinct CDR3 sequences, 5% to 6% occurring once. Sequencing was carried out using whole blood. The receptors here all came from an adult who was a healthcare worker with PCR-confirmed SARS-CoV-2 infection or an uninfected control (not recorded which).

This clonotype came up a few times. The CDR3 loop reads CASRPRTDSYEQYF. CDR3 bases: TGTGCCAGCAGACCCAGGACAGACTCCTACGAGCAGTACTTC. The V call is TRBV5-4, the J call TRBJ2-7; weak D call: TRBD1 (6 bases). Trimming left V 5 bases short and J 0 bases short, with 12 bases between. The CDR3 loop spans 14 amino acids. Germline V CDR1 and CDR2: SGHNT, YYREEE (reference sequence).

This clonotype showed up many times. The chain is built from TRBV25-1 and TRBJ1-3; D is unclear. The V end was cut by 1 base, the J end by 4 bases, with 11 bases between. The germline gives CDR1 MGHDK, CDR2 SYGVNS. The CDR3 runs to 15 residues. In nucleotides, the CDR3 is TGTGCCAGCAGTGAATTGCGGGGTTCAGGAAACACCATATATTTT. Amino acid sequence: CASSELRGSGNTIYF.